In this sample, the clone carrying this TCR beta chain turned up many times. The target antigen is unknown. V lost 3 bases and J lost 4, with 13 bases in between. CDR1 MNHEY and CDR2 SMNVEV come from the germline V gene (reference sequence). CDR3 length: 15 amino acids. These data originate in a study of T cell repertoires in cytomegalovirus infection. The wider study: Shared public TCR beta signatures pointed to both CMV infection and a matching HLA type.

Via MiXCR, TCRdb re-called the reads, giving one row per CDR3 protein. This table holds around 210,000 distinct CDR3 sequences, around 6.4% found once. Whole-study findings and limits: The study found HLA-C-restricted CMV-specific TCR beta clonotypes dominating the ex vivo response. The cumulative frequency of public TCR beta families identified carriers of CMV plus the relevant HLA.

The receptor's source is a human donor in good health (CMV status not recorded). Some clones in this sample may be carry-over from other donors' samples. Sequencing was carried out using PBMCs. The J gene is TRBJ2-1, the V gene TRBV27; the D call may be TRBD1 or TRBD2 (6 bases each). The CDR3 DNA sequence: TGTGCCAGCAGTTTCGGGGGCAGCAGATACAATGAGCAGTTCTTC. It encodes CASSFGGSRYNEQFF.